The 8 T cell receptor beta chains listed next were all sequenced from one sample in a study of T-cell reconstitution after alpha-beta-depleted transplantation in children. Unique molecular identifiers were used in preparing the TCRbeta library. TCRdb independently ran MiXCR on the PCR reads; one entry per CDR3 protein. The sample records under 850,000 distinct CDR3 sequences, approximately 14% being singletons. This specimen consisted of PBMCs, obtained before TCRalphabeta/CD19-depleted stem cell transplant. The source of these receptors is a girl aged 2 to 9 with congenital amegakaryocytic thrombocytopenia, due to receive a stem cell transplant.

This clonotype came up a few times. This chain links TRBV28 with TRBJ2-3; 8 bases are a match to TRBD1. The ends lost 6 bases at V and 5 bases at J; junction bases unmatched: 10. From germline, CDR1 is MDHEN and CDR2 SYDVKM. The CDR3 runs to 15 residues. Written as DNA, the CDR3 is TGTGCCAGCAGCATGGTGGACAGGGTAGTAGATACGCAGTATTTT. This codes for CASSMVDRVVDTQYF.

This clonotype was seen only a few times. J is TRBJ2-2 and V is TRBV28; 7 bases fit TRBD1. V lost 2 bases to trimming and J lost 2 bases; unmatched junction nucleotides: 8. The CDR3 covers 17 residues. Looked up from germline, CDR1 is MDHEN and CDR2 is SYDVKM. CDR3 region: CASSLDYRGRNTGELFF. CDR3 bases: TGTGCCAGCAGTTTAGACTACAGGGGACGAAACACCGGGGAGCTGTTTTTT.

This clonotype was seen ten or more times. The chain recombines TRBV27 with TRBJ2-7; possible D gene TRBD1, 5 bases. The germline V gene has CDR1 MNHEY and CDR2 SMNVEV (reference sequence). V was clipped by 4 bases and J by 5 bases, with 9 bases between them. CDR3 length equals 12 residues. The CDR3 protein is CASSSQGHEQYF. The DNA for the CDR3 is TGTGCCAGCAGTTCCCAGGGCCACGAGCAGTACTTC.

A note on this clonotype: Just one base apart from a much larger clone, this may be a read error. The V and J genes are TRBV7-9 and TRBJ2-5, with a weak D call TRBD2 (5 bases). Germline V CDR1 and CDR2: SEHNR, FQNEAQ (reference sequence). The CDR3 is 13 amino acids. The CDR3 bases are TGTTCCAGCAGCCCCCTTAGGGAGGAGACCCAGTACTTC. Translating it yields CSSSPLREETQYF.

The chain links TRBV18 to TRBJ1-5; tentative D call: TRBD1 (5 bases). The CDR3 is 16 residues long. Per the germline V gene, CDR1 is KGHSH and CDR2 is LQKENI. The V and J ends lost 2 bases and 0 bases respectively, with 11 bases between them. The CDR3 DNA reads TGTGCCAGCTCACCAAGACAGTCCTATAGCAATCAGCCCCAGCATTTT. Amino acid sequence: CASSPRQSYSNQPQHF.

This clonotype was seen repeatedly, ten times or more. The chain's CDR3 is CSAMTSGKTQYF. The CDR3 nucleotides are TGCAGTGCCATGACTAGCGGGAAGACCCAGTACTTC. V usage is TRBV20-1 and J usage is TRBJ2-5; 11 bases align to TRBD2. This CDR3 has 12 amino acids. V gave up 6 bases and J gave up 6 bases; unmatched junction bases: 3. Germline V lookup: CDR1 DFQATT, CDR2 SNEGSKA (reference sequence).

This clonotype was detected many times. This rearrangement joins TRBV20-1 to TRBJ2-7, with 7 positions matching TRBD1. Trimming cost V 6 bases and J 4 bases; bases outside gene matches: 9. Germline assignment: CDR1 DFQATT and CDR2 SNEGSKA (reference sequence). The CDR3 totals 13 residues. In nucleotides, the CDR3 is TGCAGTGCGCGAATGACAGGGCCATACGAGCAGTACTTC. Protein product: CSARMTGPYEQYF.

This clonotype was detected only a few times. The CDR3 is CSARRLFSLNEQFF. CDR3 nucleotide sequence: TGCAGTGCCCGGAGACTGTTTTCGTTAAATGAGCAGTTCTTC. This chain joins TRBV20-1 and TRBJ2-1; D gene unclear. V shed 6 bases and J shed 7 bases, with 19 bases lying between them. CDR3 length equals 14 residues. Germline assignment: CDR1 DFQATT and CDR2 SNEGSKA (reference sequence).